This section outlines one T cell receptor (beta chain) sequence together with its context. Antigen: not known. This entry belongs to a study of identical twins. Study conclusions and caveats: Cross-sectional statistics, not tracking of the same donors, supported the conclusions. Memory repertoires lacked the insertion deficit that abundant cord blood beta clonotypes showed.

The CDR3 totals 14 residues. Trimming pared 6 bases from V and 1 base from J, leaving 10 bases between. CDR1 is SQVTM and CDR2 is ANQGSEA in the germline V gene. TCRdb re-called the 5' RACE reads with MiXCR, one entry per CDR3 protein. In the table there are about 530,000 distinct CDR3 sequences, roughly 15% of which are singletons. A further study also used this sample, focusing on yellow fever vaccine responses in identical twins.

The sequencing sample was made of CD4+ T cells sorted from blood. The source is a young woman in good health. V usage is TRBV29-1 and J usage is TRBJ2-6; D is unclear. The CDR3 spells CSVSPSSGANVLTF. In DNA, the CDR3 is TGCAGCGTATCTCCATCGTCTGGGGCCAACGTCCTGACTTTC.